Below are 9 T cell receptor beta chains sequenced from a single sample in a study of vaccination and CD4 T cells after COVID-19. Antigen specificity for these receptors is unknown. Noted treatment: approximately 9-day PBMC culture with coronavirus spike peptide pools or control peptides (ViraFEST assay). The Oncomine TCR Beta short-read assay sequenced DNA from cultured CD4+ T cells. TCRdb reprocessed the PCR reads via MiXCR and lists one record per CDR3 protein. The sample lists 15,000 or so distinct CDR3 sequences, around 50% occurring once. The specimen was cultured CD4+ T cells from blood, collected after SARS-CoV-2 vaccination. The receptors originated from a human donor with COVID-19.

This clonotype came up a few times. The chain combines TRBV12-3 or TRBV12-4 with TRBJ1-2; no reliable D call. The CDR3 spans 15 residues. V was clipped by 5 bases and J by 6 bases, with 19 bases between them. The DNA for the CDR3 is TGTGCCAGCAGTGCACCGGGAAGGACGGGAGATGGCTACACCTTC. It yields the protein CASSAPGRTGDGYTF.

This clonotype has a handful of counts. V is TRBV19 and J is TRBJ1-2, with 11 bases lining up with TRBD1. The CDR3 spans 15 residues. CDR1 is LNHDA and CDR2 is SQIVND in the germline V gene (reference sequence). Unmatched junction bases numbered 11, after V lost 7 bases and J lost 7 bases. DNA of the CDR3: TGTGCCAGTATGTCCCCGGGACAGGGGGGTTTTGGCTACACCTTC. Translation gives CASMSPGQGGFGYTF.

The V and J genes are TRBV23-1 and TRBJ2-7, with 8 bases identical to TRBD2. TRBV23-1 is identified as an open reading frame with a role that is uncertain. J lost 3 bases, V lost 6 bases, and 7 bases had no gene match. This CDR3 has 14 amino acids. CDR3: CASSRGGLNYEQYF. DNA for the CDR3: TGCGCCAGCAGCCGCGGGGGGCTGAACTACGAGCAGTACTTC.

This sequence joins TRBV19 and TRBJ1-5; 7 nucleotides match TRBD1. The germline CDR1 and CDR2 sequences are LNHDA and SQIVND (reference sequence). V shed 7 bases, J shed 7 bases, and the junction held 16 bases outside the gene matches. The CDR3 is made up of 16 amino acids. In DNA, the CDR3 is TGTGCCAGTACCCAATTAGAGGGGGCCGGGGGACAGCCCCAGCATTTT. This sequence encodes CASTQLEGAGGQPQHF.

The CDR3 is CAWSPGRQPTDTQYF. CDR3 in DNA: TGTGCCTGGAGTCCTGGCAGACAGCCCACAGATACGCAGTATTTT. The rearrangement links TRBV30 to TRBJ2-3; TRBD1 is a possible D gene (5 bases). The V gene lost 2 bases and the J gene lost 2 bases, with 14 bases spanning the gap. This CDR3 has 15 amino acids. Germline loops: CDR1 GTSNPN, CDR2 SVGIG (reference sequence).

The genes are TRBV10-3 and TRBJ2-1; D not resolved. Germline loops: CDR1 ENHRY, CDR2 SYGVKD. With 6 bases removed from V and 0 bases from J, the gap between germline ends came to 12 bases. The CDR3 length is 15 residues. The CDR3 sequence: CAISSTISSYNEQFF. CDR3 DNA sequence: TGTGCCATCAGCTCTACCATCAGCTCCTACAATGAGCAGTTCTTC.

Written as DNA, the CDR3 is TGTGCCAGCAAACCGGACAGGGTACAAGAGACCCAGTACTTC. It translates to CASKPDRVQETQYF. J is TRBJ2-5 and V is TRBV2; TRBD1 matches at 8 bases. This CDR3 comprises 14 residues. V dropped 7 bases and J dropped 2; count of bases not matched to a gene: 6. CDR1 is SNHLY, CDR2 FYNNEI, per germline.

The V gene is TRBV20-1, the J gene TRBJ2-5; TRBD2 matches at 14 bases. Looked up from germline, CDR1 is DFQATT and CDR2 is SNEGSKA (reference sequence). The CDR3 covers 17 residues. The J segment lost 5 bases and the V segment lost 6 bases, leaving 14 bases of the junction unmatched. CDR3: CSAPRLAGGPTGETQYF. Written as DNA, the CDR3 is TGCAGTGCCCCTAGACTAGCGGGGGGGCCAACGGGGGAGACCCAGTACTTC.

The chain has TRBV7-9 and TRBJ2-5; D not certain. The germline V gene has CDR1 SEHNR and CDR2 FQNEAQ (reference sequence). The V end lost 2 bases, the J end lost 1 base, and 8 bases lay between the germline ends. This CDR3 contains 14 residues. Here the CDR3 reads CASSLSTAQETQYF. The CDR3 DNA reads TGTGCCAGCAGCTTAAGTACGGCCCAAGAGACCCAGTACTTC. The full variable domain, completed using reference TRBV7-9 and TRBJ2-5, is DTGVSQNPRHKITKRGQNVTFRCDPISEHNRLYWYRQTLGQGPEFLTYFQNEAQLEKSRLLSDRFSAERPKGSFSTLEIQRTEQGDSAMYLCASSLSTAQETQYFGPGTRLLVL.